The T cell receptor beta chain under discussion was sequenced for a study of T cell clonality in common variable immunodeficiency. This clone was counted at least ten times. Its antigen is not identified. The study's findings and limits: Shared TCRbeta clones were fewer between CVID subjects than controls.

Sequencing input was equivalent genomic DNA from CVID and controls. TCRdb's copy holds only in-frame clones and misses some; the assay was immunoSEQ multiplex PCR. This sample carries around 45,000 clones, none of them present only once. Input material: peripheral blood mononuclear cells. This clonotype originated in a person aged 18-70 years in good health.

The CDR3 spells CASNYLQGFYNEQFF. Partial CDR3 DNA: TGTGCCAGCAACTACCTTCAGGGGTTCTACAATGAG. The gene calls are TRBV5-8 and TRBJ2-1; D is perhaps TRBD1 (6 bases). The CDR3 end lies 3 residues beyond the end of the read and is filled in from the germline J gene. CDR1 is SGHTS, CDR2 YDEGEE, per germline. The CDR3 extends over 15 amino acids. V shed 6 bases and J shed 3 bases, with 16 bases lying between them. The full variable domain, rest sourced from reference TRBV5-8 and TRBJ2-1, is EAGVTQSPTHLIKTRGQQATLRCSPISGHTSVYWYQQALGLGLQFLLWYDEGEERNRGNFPPRFSGRQFPNYSSELNVNALELEDSALYLCASNYLQGFYNEQFFGPGTRLTVL.